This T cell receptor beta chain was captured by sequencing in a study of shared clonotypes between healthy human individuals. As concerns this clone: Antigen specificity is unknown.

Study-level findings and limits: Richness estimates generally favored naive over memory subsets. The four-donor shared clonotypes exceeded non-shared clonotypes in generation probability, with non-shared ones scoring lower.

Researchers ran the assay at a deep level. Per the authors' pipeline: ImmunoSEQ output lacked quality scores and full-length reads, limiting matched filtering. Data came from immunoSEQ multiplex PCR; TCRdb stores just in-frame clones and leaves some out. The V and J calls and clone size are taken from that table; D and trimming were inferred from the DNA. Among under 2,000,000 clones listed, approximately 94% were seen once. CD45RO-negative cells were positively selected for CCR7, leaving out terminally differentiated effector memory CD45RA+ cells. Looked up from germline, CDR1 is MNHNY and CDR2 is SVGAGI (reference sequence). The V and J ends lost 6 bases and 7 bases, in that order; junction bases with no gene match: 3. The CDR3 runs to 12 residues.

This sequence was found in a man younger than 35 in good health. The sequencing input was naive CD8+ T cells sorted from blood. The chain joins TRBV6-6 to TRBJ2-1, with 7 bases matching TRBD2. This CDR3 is CASRSGTNEQFF. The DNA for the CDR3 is TGTGCCAGCAGGAGCGGGACTAATGAGCAGTTCTTC.